These 23 T cell receptor beta chains originate from one sample sequenced in a study of T cell changes during pregnancy in multiple sclerosis. Method: immunoSEQ multiplex PCR; TCRdb's copy keeps in-frame clones and lacks some. Here the sample spans fewer than 70,000 clones, approximately 90% being singletons. The sequenced sample was peripheral blood, obtained in the second trimester of pregnancy. These receptors were collected from a female donor in good health, enrolled as a control in a pregnancy study.

This chain connects TRBV11-2 to TRBJ2-7; TRBD2 might be the D (7 bases). Trimming removed 1 base at V and 3 bases at J, with 13 bases between. Germline CDR1 reads SGHAT; CDR2 reads FQNNGV. This CDR3 has 15 amino acids. In nucleotides, the CDR3 is TGTGCCAGCAGCTTAGGGGGGGGACAAAGCTACGAGCAGTACTTC. Its protein product is CASSLGGGQSYEQYF.

This clone was detected once. The V call is TRBV2, the J call TRBJ2-1; TRBD1 might be the D (6 bases). V lost 0 bases to trimming and J lost 15 bases, with 9 bases between them. CDR3 length: 11 residues. CDR1 and CDR2 (germline): SNHLY, FYNNEI. The chain's CDR3 is CASSEAGGRFF. The CDR3 nucleotides are TGTGCCAGCAGTGAAGCAGGGGGTCGGTTCTTC.

J is TRBJ2-1 and V is TRBV4-1, with D maybe TRBD1 (6 bases). Per germline, CDR1 MGHRA and CDR2 YSYEKL. CDR3 length: 16 amino acids. Trimming removed 8 bases from V and 6 bases from J, with 23 bases in between. CDR3 sequence reads: CASARTGTQAGNEQFF. The CDR3 nucleotides are TGCGCCAGCGCCAGAACCGGGACACAGGCGGGCAATGAGCAGTTCTTC.

The chain couples TRBV5-4 to TRBJ2-3, with 8 positions matching TRBD1. The trim removed 0 bases at V and 9 bases at J, leaving 3 bases unmatched. The CDR3 has 13 amino acids. CDR1 SGHNT and CDR2 YYREEE come from the germline V gene (reference sequence). The CDR3 region is CASSLATGDTQYF. The CDR3 DNA is TGTGCCAGCAGCTTGGCGACAGGGGACACGCAGTATTTT.

The J gene is TRBJ2-3, the V gene TRBV28; the match to TRBD2 covers 8 bases. Germline CDR1 is MDHEN and CDR2 is SYDVKM. V was clipped by 3 bases and J by 5 bases; unmatched bases: 7. The CDR3 loop spans 15 amino acids. DNA for the CDR3: TGTGCCAGCAGTTTTGCGGGAGGAACCCGAGATACGCAGTATTTT. This encodes CASSFAGGTRDTQYF. The whole variable domain, remainder taken from reference TRBV28 and TRBJ2-3, is DVKVTQSSRYLVKRTGEKVFLECVQDMDHENMFWYRQDPGLGLRLIYFSYDVKMKEKGDIPEGYSVSREKKERFSLILESASTNQTSMYLCASSFAGGTRDTQYFGPGTRLTVL.

This rearrangement joins TRBV5-1 to TRBJ2-7; 8 bases agree with TRBD2. The V gene end was trimmed by 5 bases and the J gene end by 2 bases; junction bases not matched to a gene: 9. From germline, CDR1 is SGHRS and CDR2 YFSETQ. CDR3 length equals 15 residues. The CDR3 sequence is CASSLTSGSTYEQYF. The CDR3 DNA sequence: TGCGCCAGCAGTCTAACGAGCGGGAGTACCTACGAGCAGTACTTC.

The chain has TRBV4-2 and TRBJ2-2; 10 nucleotides agree with TRBD1. Germline V CDR1 and CDR2: LGHNA, YNFKEQ. V dropped 6 bases and J dropped 3; count of bases not matched to a gene: 13. The CDR3 has 18 residues. The CDR3 sequence is CASSRPSGQGEDTGELFF. As DNA, the CDR3 is TGTGCCAGCAGTCGTCCCTCCGGACAGGGGGAGGACACCGGGGAGCTGTTTTTT.

V usage is TRBV10-1 and J usage is TRBJ1-3; the D gene is possibly TRBD1 (6 bases). Looked up from germline, CDR1 is WNHNN and CDR2 is SYGVQD (reference sequence). The CDR3 has 14 residues. The germline V and J ends were trimmed by 4 bases and 2 bases, with 9 bases remaining between them. The CDR3 region is CASSAQGAGNTIYF. The CDR3 DNA is TGCGCCAGCAGTGCACAGGGAGCTGGAAACACCATATATTTT.

The V and J genes are TRBV10-1 and TRBJ2-7, with TRBD2 matching 8 bases. The CDR3 totals 16 residues. Germline assignment: CDR1 WNHNN and CDR2 SYGVQD (reference sequence). Trimming at V came to 4 bases and at J to 0 bases, leaving 8 bases not matched to a gene. DNA for the CDR3: TGCGCCAGCAGTGGGAGCGGGACTAGGCACTCCTACGAGCAGTACTTC. Its translation: CASSGSGTRHSYEQYF.

This rearrangement joins TRBV6-4 to TRBJ2-5, with 8 bases fitting TRBD2. The CDR3 runs to 15 residues. The trim removed 3 bases at V and 1 base at J, leaving 4 bases unmatched. Germline values: CDR1 MRHNA, CDR2 SNTAGT. DNA of the CDR3: TGTGCCAGCAGTGAAGGAAGCGGGGGCCAAGAGACCCAGTACTTC. It encodes CASSEGSGGQETQYF.

The chain combines TRBV27 with TRBJ1-5; TRBD1 matches at 11 bases. This CDR3 spans 14 amino acids. Looked up from germline, CDR1 is MNHEY and CDR2 is SMNVEV (reference sequence). The trim removed 6 bases at V and 5 bases at J, leaving 3 bases unmatched. The CDR3 here is CASRPDRGHQPQHF. CDR3 in DNA: TGTGCCAGCAGACCGGACAGGGGGCATCAGCCCCAGCATTTT.

This chain connects TRBV11-2 to TRBJ2-7; 11 bases are shared with TRBD2. Germline trimming cut 6 bases from V and 4 bases from J; bases unmatched to any gene: 5. Germline V gene lookup returns CDR1 SGHAT and CDR2 FQNNGV. This CDR3 has 14 residues. CDR3 sequence reads: CASSSGTSGYEQYF. CDR3 nucleotides: TGTGCCAGCAGTTCCGGGACTAGCGGTTACGAGCAGTACTTC.

V gene TRBV6-4 combines with J gene TRBJ1-6; D is uncertain. CDR3 length equals 10 residues. The V gene's germline CDR1 is MRHNA and CDR2 SNTAGT. Trimming took 8 bases from V and 9 from J, leaving 5 bases between them. In nucleotides, the CDR3 is TGTGCCAGCCCAGGTTCACCCCTCCACTTT. This gives the protein CASPGSPLHF.

The chain couples TRBV9 to TRBJ2-3, with a tentative D call TRBD2 (6 bases). The CDR3 runs to 15 residues. V was cut by 3 bases and J by 6 bases, with 17 bases left in between. The germline V gene encodes CDR1 SGDLS and CDR2 YYNGEE. DNA for the CDR3: TGTGCCAGCAGCGCTCTGACTAGGGGCATGGATACGCAGTATTTT. Translated, it gives CASSALTRGMDTQYF.

The chain couples TRBV4-1 to TRBJ2-5; tentatively, D is TRBD2 (5 bases). Germline lookup yields CDR1 MGHRA and CDR2 YSYEKL. The length of the CDR3 is 17 residues. The V end lost 4 bases, the J end lost 5 bases, and 23 bases lay between the germline ends. CDR3 protein: CASSLYFPLARRETQYF. CDR3 coding DNA: TGCGCCAGCAGCCTCTACTTCCCGCTAGCCCGGAGGGAGACCCAGTACTTC.

The V gene is TRBV13, the J gene TRBJ2-5; possible D gene TRBD1, 5 bases. The CDR3 consists of 14 residues. The V end lost 5 bases, the J end lost 2 bases, and 12 bases lay between the germline ends. From germline, CDR1 is PRHDT and CDR2 FYEKMQ (reference sequence). CDR3 sequence reads: CASSSRQKQETQYF. The CDR3 DNA sequence: TGTGCCAGCAGCAGTCGACAGAAGCAAGAGACCCAGTACTTC. Full variable domain (missing parts from reference TRBV13 and TRBJ2-5): AAGVIQSPRHLIKEKRETATLKCYPIPRHDTVYWYQQGPGQDPQFLISFYEKMQSDKGSIPDRFSAQQFSDYHSELNMSSLELGDSALYFCASSSRQKQETQYFGPGTRLLVL.

For the CDR3, the DNA is TGTGCCAGCAGCTTAGCGGGAGGTGCGTCAGATACGCAGTATTTT. Its protein product is CASSLAGGASDTQYF. The rearrangement uses TRBV7-3 and TRBJ2-3; 8 bases align to TRBD2. Germline trimming cut 2 bases from V and 4 bases from J; bases unmatched to any gene: 5. The CDR3 runs to 15 residues. Germline values: CDR1 SGHTA, CDR2 FQGTGA. Full variable domain (rest looked up from reference TRBV7-3 and TRBJ2-3): GAGVSQTPSNKVTEKGKYVELRCDPISGHTALYWYRQSLGQGPEFLIYFQGTGAADDSGLPNDRFFAVRPEGSVSTLKIQRTERGDSAVYLCASSLAGGASDTQYFGPGTRLTVL.

This sequence joins TRBV9 and TRBJ1-2; unclear D gene. The germline gives CDR1 SGDLS, CDR2 YYNGEE. This CDR3 spans 13 amino acids. Trimming shortened V by 0 bases and J by 2 bases, and 5 bases separated the two germline ends. The CDR3 loop is CASSVDKNYGYTF. The CDR3 bases are TGTGCCAGCAGCGTAGACAAAAACTATGGCTACACCTTC.

The V call is TRBV7-9, the J call TRBJ2-1, with TRBD2 matching over 7 bases. The CDR3 extends over 15 amino acids. Per germline, CDR1 SEHNR and CDR2 FQNEAQ (reference sequence). V dropped 5 bases and J dropped 6; count of bases not matched to a gene: 10. The CDR3 nucleotides read TGTGCCAGCAGCCCCTCGTGGGCTAGCGGCAATGAGCAGTTCTTC. This codes for CASSPSWASGNEQFF.

This clone was seen a single time. CDR3 nucleotides: TGTGCCAGCAGTTCCTACGTAGCGGGAGGGCCCAGTGAGCAGTTCTTC. It specifies CASSSYVAGGPSEQFF. The J gene is TRBJ2-1, the V gene TRBV27, with 11 positions matching TRBD2. Unmatched junction bases numbered 11, after V lost 4 bases and J lost 9 bases. CDR3 size: 16 residues. Per the germline V gene, CDR1 is MNHEY and CDR2 is SMNVEV (reference sequence).

The rearrangement links TRBV28 to TRBJ2-5, with D possibly TRBD1 on 6 matching bases. This CDR3 region has 17 residues. Germline CDR1 MDHEN, CDR2 SYDVKM. V lost 2 bases to trimming and J lost 4 bases, with 20 bases between them. CDR3 bases: TGTGCCAGCAGTTTACCCCCGGTGGGGCGAGGGGGAGAGACCCAGTACTTC. This translates into CASSLPPVGRGGETQYF.

The J gene is TRBJ1-5, the V gene TRBV5-4; 9 nucleotides align to TRBD1. The CDR3 extends over 13 amino acids. The V gene's germline CDR1 is SGHNT and CDR2 YYREEE (reference sequence). The V segment lost 4 bases and the J segment 7 bases; nucleotides outside the gene matches: 3. CDR3 loop: CASSQDRGQPQHF. The DNA of the CDR3 is TGTGCCAGCAGCCAGGACAGGGGACAGCCCCAGCATTTT.

The chain links TRBV19 to TRBJ1-1; 7 bases match TRBD1. Germline V CDR1 and CDR2: LNHDA, SQIVND (reference sequence). J lost 3 bases, V lost 3 bases, and 10 bases had no gene match. This CDR3 is built from 16 residues. CDR3 DNA sequence: TGTGCCAGTAGTATTGGAGGCGGGACAGAATACACTGAAGCTTTCTTT. Encoded protein: CASSIGGGTEYTEAFF.